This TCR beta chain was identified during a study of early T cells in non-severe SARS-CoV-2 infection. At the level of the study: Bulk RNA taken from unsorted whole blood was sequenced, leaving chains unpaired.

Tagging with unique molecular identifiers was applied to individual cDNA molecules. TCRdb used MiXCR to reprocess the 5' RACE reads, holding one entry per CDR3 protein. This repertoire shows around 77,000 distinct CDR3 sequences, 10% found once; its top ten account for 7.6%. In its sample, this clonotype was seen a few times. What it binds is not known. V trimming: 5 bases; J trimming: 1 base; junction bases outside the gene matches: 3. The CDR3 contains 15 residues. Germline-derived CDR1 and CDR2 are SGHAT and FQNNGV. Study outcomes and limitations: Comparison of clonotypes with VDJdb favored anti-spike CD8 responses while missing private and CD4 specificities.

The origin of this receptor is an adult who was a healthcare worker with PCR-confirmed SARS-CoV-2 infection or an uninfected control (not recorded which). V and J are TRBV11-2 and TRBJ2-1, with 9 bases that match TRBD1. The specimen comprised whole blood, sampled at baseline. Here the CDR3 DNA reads TGTGCCAGCAGCCAAGACAGGGGGTCCTACAATGAGCAGTTCTTC. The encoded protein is CASSQDRGSYNEQFF.